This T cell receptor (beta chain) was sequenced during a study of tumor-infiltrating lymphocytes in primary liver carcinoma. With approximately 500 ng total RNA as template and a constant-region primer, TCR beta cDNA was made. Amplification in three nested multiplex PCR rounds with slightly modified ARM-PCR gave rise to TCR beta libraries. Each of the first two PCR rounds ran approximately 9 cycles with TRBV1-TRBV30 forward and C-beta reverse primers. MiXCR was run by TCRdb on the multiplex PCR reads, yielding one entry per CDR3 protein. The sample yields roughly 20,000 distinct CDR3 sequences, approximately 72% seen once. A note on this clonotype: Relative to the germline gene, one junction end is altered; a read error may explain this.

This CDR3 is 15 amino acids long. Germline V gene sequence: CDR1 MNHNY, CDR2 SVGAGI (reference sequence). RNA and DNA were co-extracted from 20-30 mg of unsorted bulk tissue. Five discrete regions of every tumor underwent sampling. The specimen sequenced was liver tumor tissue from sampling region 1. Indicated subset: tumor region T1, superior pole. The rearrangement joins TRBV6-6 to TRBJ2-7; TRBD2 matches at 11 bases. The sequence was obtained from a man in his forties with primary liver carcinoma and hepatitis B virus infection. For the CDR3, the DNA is TGTGCTAGCAGTTCCGGGTCTAGCGGGAGGTACGAGCAGTACTTC. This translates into CASSSGSSGRYEQYF.